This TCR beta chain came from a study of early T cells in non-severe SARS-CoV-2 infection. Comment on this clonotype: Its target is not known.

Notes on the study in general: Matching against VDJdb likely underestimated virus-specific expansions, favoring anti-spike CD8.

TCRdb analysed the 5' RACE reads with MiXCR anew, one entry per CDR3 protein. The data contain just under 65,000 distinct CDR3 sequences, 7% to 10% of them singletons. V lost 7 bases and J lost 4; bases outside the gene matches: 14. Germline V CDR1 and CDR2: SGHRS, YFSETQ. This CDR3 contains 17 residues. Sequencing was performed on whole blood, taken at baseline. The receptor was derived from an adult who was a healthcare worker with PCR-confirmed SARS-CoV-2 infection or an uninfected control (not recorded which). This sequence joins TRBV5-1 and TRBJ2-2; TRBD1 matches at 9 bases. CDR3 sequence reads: CASFYSDRGFGTGELFF. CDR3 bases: TGCGCCAGCTTTTATTCGGACAGGGGATTTGGCACCGGGGAGCTGTTTTTT.